The 31 T cell receptor beta chains in this list originate from one sample, sequenced in a study of immune heterogeneity within non-small cell lung tumors. It was with 32 V and 13 J primers that multiplex PCR amplified TCR beta CDR3. Via MiXCR, TCRdb re-called the multiplex PCR reads, giving one row per CDR3 protein. The repertoire has over 25,000 distinct CDR3 sequences, more than 25% of them found once; the top ten carry roughly 4%. Bulk tumor gDNA, 550 to 750 ng per sample, served as the TCR template. Surgeons took several biopsies per primary tumor, spaced far apart, during surgery. Curative operations were performed on patients who had untreated, newly diagnosed non-small cell lung cancer. The sequencing sample was made of lung tumor tissue. These receptors originate from a man aged 40-49 years with non-small cell lung cancer.

The gene calls are TRBV3-2 and TRBJ2-2; the table's D gene call, TRBD1, was not cross checked with the DNA. TRBV3-2 is a recognized pseudogene. CDR3 length equals 18 residues. CDR3 DNA sequence: TGTGCCAGCAGCGTCCCGGGACAGGGGTGTGGGAAGACCGGGGAGCTGTTTTTT. This gives the protein CASSVPGQGCGKTGELFF.

This chain connects TRBV5-5 to TRBJ2-2; no definite D call. Trimming removed 5 bases from V and 0 bases from J, with 8 bases in between. The CDR3 covers 14 residues. Looked up from germline, CDR1 is SGHKS and CDR2 is YYEKEE (reference sequence). This CDR3 reads CASRAPTNTGELFF. For the CDR3, the DNA is TGTGCCAGCAGAGCACCAACGAACACCGGGGAGCTGTTTTTT.

The V and J genes are TRBV7-9 and TRBJ2-7; D is unclear. Germline-derived CDR1 and CDR2 are SEHNR and FQNEAQ (reference sequence). V lost 7 bases to trimming and J lost 2 bases, with 12 bases between them. This CDR3 comprises 13 residues. CDR3 in amino acids: CASKLTGAYEQYF. The CDR3 coding sequence is TGTGCCAGCAAACTTACTGGGGCCTACGAGCAGTACTTC.

This rearrangement joins TRBV20-1 to TRBJ2-1, with 8 bases identical to TRBD2. V shed 6 bases and J 7 bases; nucleotides not matched to a gene: 8. CDR1 is DFQATT and CDR2 is SNEGSKA in the germline V gene (reference sequence). The CDR3 runs to 13 residues. CDR3 amino acids: CSAPGSGKNEQFF. The CDR3, as DNA: TGCAGTGCCCCCGGTAGCGGGAAGAATGAGCAGTTCTTC.

This clonotype was seen only a few times. The V and J genes are TRBV7-2 and TRBJ2-4; no reliable D call. Germline CDR1 reads SGHTA; CDR2 reads FQGNSA. The CDR3 totals 14 residues. Trimming removed 5 bases at V and 0 bases at J, with 8 bases between. CDR3 residues: CASSPYLAKNIQYF. DNA for the CDR3: TGTGCCAGCAGCCCCTATTTAGCCAAAAACATTCAGTACTTC.

In its sample, this clonotype was seen many times. This sequence joins TRBV6-4 and TRBJ2-3, with 8 positions matching TRBD2. V was pared by 0 bases and J by 3 bases, with 2 bases of the junction left unmatched. This CDR3 spans 15 amino acids. CDR1 and CDR2 (germline): MRHNA, SNTAGT. CDR3 residues: CASSDSGTRTDTQYF. The DNA for the CDR3 is TGTGCCAGCAGTGACTCGGGGACTAGAACAGATACGCAGTATTTT.

In its sample, this clonotype was seen many times. The gene calls are TRBV18 and TRBJ2-7; tentatively, D is TRBD1 or TRBD2 (5 bases each). This CDR3 has 16 amino acids. Per germline, CDR1 KGHSH and CDR2 LQKENI. V was clipped by 3 bases and J by 0 bases, with 15 bases between them. In DNA, the CDR3 is TGTGCCAGCTCACCGACAGAGGGTCGGGACTCCTACGAGCAGTACTTC. This gives the protein CASSPTEGRDSYEQYF.

A few counts support this clonotype. This chain joins TRBV20-1 and TRBJ2-1, with 12 bases that match TRBD2. V gave up 3 bases and J gave up 7 bases; unmatched junction bases: 16. This CDR3 has 18 residues. The V gene's germline CDR1 is DFQATT and CDR2 SNEGSKA (reference sequence). CDR3 in DNA: TGCAGTGCTAGGGTCGCTAGCGGGAGGGGACTCTCTGAAAATGAGCAGTTCTTC. This encodes CSARVASGRGLSENEQFF.

The chain recombines TRBV20-1 with TRBJ2-5; TRBD2 matches at 8 bases. Germline CDR1 DFQATT, CDR2 SNEGSKA (reference sequence). The CDR3 length is 15 residues. With V trimmed by 4 bases and J by 5 bases, 12 bases remained unmatched. Here the CDR3 DNA reads TGCAGTGCTATCCGGGAGGGGGGGCTCGGGGAGACCCAGTACTTC. Protein product: CSAIREGGLGETQYF.

About this clonotype: A much larger clone lies a single base off, so this may be a read error. CDR3 nucleotide sequence: TGTGCCAGCAGTTACTCGGACAATCAGCCCCAGCATTTT. This gives the protein CASSYSDNQPQHF. The chain carries TRBV6-5 and TRBJ1-5; D gene uncertain. Trimming cost V 0 bases and J 3 bases, with 3 bases left between them. The CDR3 has 13 residues. The germline V gene encodes CDR1 MNHEY and CDR2 SVGAGI.

This clonotype showed up just a few times. The chain combines TRBV20-1 with TRBJ2-1, with 10 positions matching TRBD2. CDR3 length equals 14 residues. Germline values: CDR1 DFQATT, CDR2 SNEGSKA (reference sequence). V was clipped by 5 bases and J by 8 bases; unmatched bases: 9. The CDR3 spells CSAESGRVEYEQFF. The CDR3 DNA follows: TGCAGTGCTGAAAGCGGGAGGGTTGAGTATGAGCAGTTCTTC.

The chain combines TRBV6-1 with TRBJ2-2; 7 bases are a match to TRBD1. The J segment lost 4 bases and the V segment lost 6 bases, leaving 8 bases of the junction unmatched. CDR1 and CDR2 (germline): MNHNS, SASEGT. This CDR3 is built from 15 residues. The CDR3 region has the DNA TGTGCCAGCAGAGATACCGGGACAGTCACCGGGGAGCTGTTTTTT. This translates into CASRDTGTVTGELFF.

The rearrangement joins TRBV30 to TRBJ1-4; TRBD1 might be the D (5 bases). CDR1 and CDR2 from the germline V gene are GTSNPN and SVGIG (reference sequence). This CDR3 has 15 residues. V lost 1 base and J 7 bases, leaving 16 bases between the germline ends. The CDR3 protein is CAWSGSGREVEKLFF. The CDR3 DNA is TGTGCCTGGAGTGGCTCAGGGCGAGAGGTTGAAAAACTGTTTTTT.

The genes are TRBV19 and TRBJ1-1; weak D call: TRBD1 (5 bases). Germline V gene sequence: CDR1 LNHDA, CDR2 SQIVND (reference sequence). V lost 6 bases, J lost 4 bases, and 21 bases lay in between. The CDR3 is 16 amino acids. The CDR3 sequence is CASSSGGAGGGTEAFF. For the CDR3, the DNA is TGTGCCAGTAGCTCGGGGGGAGCGGGTGGGGGCACTGAAGCTTTCTTT.

Note on this clonotype: One base away lies a much larger clone, so this may be a sequencing read error. J is TRBJ2-2 and V is TRBV7-2; 8 nucleotides align to TRBD2. This CDR3 is 17 amino acids long. Germline V gene sequence: CDR1 SGHTA, CDR2 FQGNSA. Here the CDR3 DNA reads TGTGCCATCAGCCCCCCTGGGGCGGGAGGAGGTACCGGGGAGCTGTTTTTT. This gives the protein CAISPPGAGGGTGELFF.

This clonotype has just a few counts. Sequence at one end of the junction differs from germline and may be a read error. V gene TRBV11-2 combines with J gene TRBJ1-1; TRBD1 matches at 7 bases. Per germline, CDR1 SGHAT and CDR2 FQNNGV. This CDR3 is 15 amino acids long. The CDR3 sequence: CASSIDRAFNTEAFF. CDR3 nucleotides: TGTGCCAGCAGCATAGACAGGGCTTTCAACACTGAAGCTTTCTTT. The variable domain in full, with the rest retrieved from reference TRBV11-2 and TRBJ1-1, is EAGVAQSPRYKIIEKRQSVAFWCNPISGHATLYWYQQILGQGPKLLIQFQNNGVVDDSQLPKDRFSAERLKGVDSTLKIQPAKLEDSAVYLCASSIDRAFNTEAFFGQGTRLTVV.

This clonotype was recorded many times. V usage is TRBV7-8 and J usage is TRBJ2-1; TRBD1 aligns across 7 bases. Germline trimming cut 5 bases from V and 4 bases from J; bases unmatched to any gene: 11. CDR1 is SGHVS and CDR2 is FQNEAQ in the germline V gene. The CDR3 is made up of 16 amino acids. Here the CDR3 reads CASSTRQGTGYNEQFF. CDR3 sequence (DNA): TGTGCCAGCAGCACCCGACAGGGCACTGGTTACAATGAGCAGTTCTTC.

Worth noting for this clonotype: One junction end disagrees with the germline gene, perhaps due to a read error. The chain recombines TRBV12-3 or TRBV12-4 with TRBJ2-1; D is uncertain. The CDR3 totals 11 residues. CDR3 sequence reads: CVSSSNNEQFF. The CDR3 DNA sequence: TGTGTCAGCAGTTCGAACAATGAGCAGTTCTTC.

The chain has TRBV15 and TRBJ1-4; D call uncertain. The CDR3 spans 14 residues. V was clipped by 4 bases and J by 8 bases, with 14 bases between them. In germline, CDR1 is LNHNV, CDR2 YYDKDF (reference sequence). The CDR3 DNA reads TGTGCCACCAGCACAACCTGGAGCGGGGAAAAACTGTTTTTT. Translated, it gives CATSTTWSGEKLFF.

The sample holds a few counts of this clonotype. The genes are TRBV20-1 and TRBJ2-5; D gene uncertain. Trimming removed 1 base from V and 2 bases from J, with 11 bases in between. Germline values: CDR1 DFQATT, CDR2 SNEGSKA (reference sequence). The CDR3 consists of 14 residues. The CDR3 is CSARVGPPQETQYF. The CDR3 coding sequence is TGCAGTGCTAGAGTCGGGCCTCCTCAAGAGACCCAGTACTTC.

This clonotype came up many times. The chain has TRBV6-2 or TRBV6-3 and TRBJ2-7; D may be TRBD1 (5 bases). V lost 0 bases and J lost 2, with 5 bases in between. Germline CDR1 is MNHEY and CDR2 is SVGEGT. This CDR3 has 13 residues. The CDR3 region has the DNA TGTGCCAGCAGTTACTCGGACACCTACGAGCAGTACTTC. It encodes CASSYSDTYEQYF.

This clonotype has a count of ten or more. The V gene is TRBV5-1, the J gene TRBJ2-7; 9 bases align to TRBD1. The CDR3 totals 14 residues. V shed 4 bases and J 4 bases; nucleotides not matched to a gene: 6. Germline V gene sequence: CDR1 SGHRS, CDR2 YFSETQ. The CDR3, as DNA: TGCGCCAGCAGCGGGGGACAGGGCCTTTACGAGCAGTACTTC. This translates into CASSGGQGLYEQYF.

CDR3 nucleotides: TGTGCCAGCAGCGTAGGAGGACCGCGGGAGACCCAGTACTTC. It encodes CASSVGGPRETQYF. V usage is TRBV9 and J usage is TRBJ2-5, with D uncertain. Trimming cost V 0 bases and J 5 bases, with 11 bases left between them. The CDR3 has 14 residues. The germline gives CDR1 SGDLS, CDR2 YYNGEE.

This clonotype showed up just once. This may stem from a read error, because a much larger clone lies one nucleotide away. This sequence joins TRBV2 and TRBJ2-2; D might be TRBD1 (6 bases). Germline V lookup: CDR1 SNHLY, CDR2 FYNNEI. The CDR3 covers 16 residues. The germline V and J ends were trimmed by 8 bases and 4 bases, with 20 bases remaining between them. CDR3 region: CASWDMGRLITGELFF. As DNA, the CDR3 is TGTGCCAGCTGGGACATGGGGCGGTTAATCACCGGGGAGCTGTTTTTT.

This clonotype was detected a few times. The chain links TRBV7-9 to TRBJ1-3; maybe TRBD1 (5 bases). The CDR3 contains 17 residues. V dropped 5 bases and J dropped 0 bases, with 17 bases sitting between them. Germline CDR1 SEHNR, CDR2 FQNEAQ (reference sequence). The CDR3 region has the DNA TGTGCCAGCAGCCCCCGAGGGGAGGGGAGCTCTGGAAACACCATATATTTT. Residues: CASSPRGEGSSGNTIYF. Variable domain in full (rest from reference TRBV7-9 and TRBJ1-3): DTGVSQNPRHKITKRGQNVTFRCDPISEHNRLYWYRQTLGQGPEFLTYFQNEAQLEKSRLLSDRFSAERPKGSFSTLEIQRTEQGDSAMYLCASSPRGEGSSGNTIYFGEGSWLTVV.

The chain couples TRBV9 to TRBJ1-3, with D unresolved. CDR1 is SGDLS and CDR2 is YYNGEE in the germline V gene. The CDR3 spans 16 residues. V was shortened by 0 bases and J by 2 bases, with 12 bases between the two germline ends. CDR3 in amino acids: CASSVALGAAGNTIYF. As DNA, the CDR3 is TGTGCCAGCAGCGTAGCCTTGGGCGCGGCTGGAAACACCATATATTTT.

This clonotype was found many times. CDR3 DNA sequence: TGCAGCGTTGGTGGCACTAGCGGGAGGGCCGTATACGAGCAGTACTTC. This codes for CSVGGTSGRAVYEQYF. The chain employs TRBV29-1 and TRBJ2-7; 13 bases are a match to TRBD2. The CDR3 is made up of 16 amino acids. CDR1 SQVTM and CDR2 ANQGSEA come from the germline V gene. The trim removed 4 bases at V and 4 bases at J, leaving 10 bases unmatched.

This clonotype was counted many times. The chain couples TRBV10-3 to TRBJ1-6; no clear D gene. Germline assignment: CDR1 ENHRY and CDR2 SYGVKD. The CDR3 loop spans 14 amino acids. The V end lost 3 bases, the J end lost 7 bases, and 10 bases lay between the germline ends. CDR3 sequence: CAISDVGGNSPLHF. CDR3 DNA sequence: TGTGCCATCAGTGATGTGGGCGGGAATTCACCCCTCCACTTT.

Turning to this clonotype: A read error may explain this, as a much larger clone is one base away. V gene TRBV11-1 combines with J gene TRBJ2-1; D not resolved. Germline V gene sequence: CDR1 SGHAT, CDR2 FQDESV (reference sequence). The CDR3 is 14 amino acids. The CDR3 DNA reads TGTGCCATCAGCTTGACGCTTACCTACAATGAGCAGTTCTTC. It is translated as CAISLTLTYNEQFF.

This clonotype appeared many times. V is TRBV18 and J is TRBJ1-2, with D tentatively TRBD1 (5 bases). V dropped 5 bases and J dropped 4 bases, with 14 bases sitting between them. The germline V gene encodes CDR1 KGHSH and CDR2 LQKENI. The CDR3 runs to 14 residues. The CDR3 spells CASSEAPGPYGYTF. CDR3 coding DNA: TGTGCCAGCTCAGAGGCGCCAGGGCCCTATGGCTACACCTTC. Filled out from reference TRBV18 and TRBJ1-2, the complete variable domain reads NAGVMQNPRHLVRRRGQEARLRCSPMKGHSHVYWYRQLPEEGLKFMVYLQKENIIDESGMPKERFSAEFPKEGPSILRIQQVVRGDSAAYFCASSEAPGPYGYTFGSGTRLTVV.

The chain joins TRBV4-3 to TRBJ2-3; 7 bases are shared with TRBD1. Losses at the gene ends were 4 bases for V and 4 bases for J; bases not matched to a gene: 14. This CDR3 spans 17 amino acids. Germline V gives CDR1 LGHNA, CDR2 YSLEER. The CDR3 DNA reads TGCGCCAGCAGCCCCCATCAGGGGGTGGGTAATCCAGATACGCAGTATTTT. This codes for CASSPHQGVGNPDTQYF.